One sample yielded the 23 T cell receptor beta chains listed below, sequenced in a study of identical twins. TCRdb reanalysed the 5' RACE reads using MiXCR and keeps one entry per CDR3 protein. The table includes about 520,000 distinct CDR3 sequences, around 20% detected once. The same sample was also studied in work on T cells expressing NK-cell markers.

The sequenced sample consisted of CD4+ T cells sorted from blood. These TCRs come from a woman between 18 and 29 years old in good health.

The chain combines TRBV11-2 with TRBJ2-3; 8 bases line up with TRBD1. The CDR3 spans 16 residues. Germline CDR1 SGHAT, CDR2 FQNNGV. V lost 5 bases to trimming and J lost 0 bases; unmatched junction nucleotides: 7. For the CDR3, the DNA is TGTGCCAGCAGCGCAGGACAGGGTTTGAGCACAGATACGCAGTATTTT. Translating gives CASSAGQGLSTDTQYF.

This clonotype was found a few times. The chain combines TRBV5-6 with TRBJ2-5; D is undetermined. CDR1 and CDR2 (germline): SGHDT, YYEEEE. The germline V and J ends were trimmed by 0 bases and 6 bases, with 6 bases remaining between them. The CDR3 has 12 residues. The CDR3 region has the DNA TGTGCCAGCAGCTTGGCCGCGAAGACCCAGTACTTC. Translating it yields CASSLAAKTQYF.

This sequence joins TRBV20-1 and TRBJ2-7; D unresolved. The CDR3 extends over 11 amino acids. V was pared by 3 bases and J by 6 bases, with 9 bases between. Looked up from germline, CDR1 is DFQATT and CDR2 is SNEGSKA (reference sequence). CDR3 amino acids: CSASVLSEQYF. CDR3 DNA sequence: TGCAGTGCTAGTGTGTTGAGCGAGCAGTACTTC.

The table lists this clonotype with a few counts. The chain has TRBV20-1 and TRBJ2-1, with TRBD2 identical over 9 bases. CDR3 length equals 15 residues. Germline V lookup: CDR1 DFQATT, CDR2 SNEGSKA (reference sequence). V lost 6 bases and J lost 2; bases outside the gene matches: 8. The CDR3 coding sequence is TGCAGTGCCTCGGTCCTAGCGGGACCCTACAATGAGCAGTTCTTC. Translation: CSASVLAGPYNEQFF.

The V and J genes are TRBV20-1 and TRBJ2-7; TRBD2 matches 7 bases. Per germline, CDR1 DFQATT and CDR2 SNEGSKA (reference sequence). Trimming took 7 bases from V and 3 from J; bases not matched to a gene: 6. This CDR3 region has 12 residues. This CDR3 is CSVQRDFYEQYF. DNA of the CDR3: TGCAGTGTTCAGCGGGATTTCTACGAGCAGTACTTC.

V gene TRBV15 combines with J gene TRBJ1-5; TRBD1 is a possible D gene (6 bases). This CDR3 is 14 amino acids long. V lost 8 bases, J lost 2 bases, and 13 bases lay in between. Germline values: CDR1 LNHNV, CDR2 YYDKDF (reference sequence). The CDR3 coding sequence is TGTGCCACCCAAACAGGGTTTGGCAATCAGCCCCAGCATTTT. Translating it yields CATQTGFGNQPQHF.

A word on this clonotype: The junction does not match germline at one end; this may be a read error. The chain recombines TRBV23-1 with TRBJ1-1; D gene unclear. TRBV23-1 is assigned to the ORF class and has an uncertain function. The CDR3 spans 17 residues. CDR3 region: CASGQVSSHRRDTEAFF. As DNA, the CDR3 is TGCGCCAGCGGTCAAGTAAGCAGCCACCGTAGGGACACTGAAGCTTTCTTT.

This clonotype was seen a few times. The chain is built from TRBV15 and TRBJ2-3, with TRBD2 matching over 10 bases. This CDR3 comprises 17 residues. The V and J ends lost 3 bases and 7 bases, in that order; junction bases with no gene match: 13. Germline assignment: CDR1 LNHNV and CDR2 YYDKDF (reference sequence). The CDR3 sequence is CATSSASSGGLLNTQYF. DNA for the CDR3: TGTGCCACCAGCAGTGCTTCTAGCGGGGGACTACTTAATACGCAGTATTTT. The full variable domain, with the rest looked up from reference TRBV15 and TRBJ2-3, is DAMVIQNPRYQVTQFGKPVTLSCSQTLNHNVMYWYQQKSSQAPKLLFHYYDKDFNNEADTPDNFQSRRPNTSFCFLDIRSPGLGDTAMYLCATSSASSGGLLNTQYFGPGTRLTVL.

The rearrangement joins TRBV20-1 to TRBJ2-5; D not certain. Germline lookup yields CDR1 DFQATT and CDR2 SNEGSKA (reference sequence). This CDR3 is 12 amino acids long. V was clipped by 6 bases and J by 5 bases, with 13 bases between them. CDR3 sequence reads: CSARDDPETQYF. The CDR3 nucleotides read TGCAGTGCCCGAGATGATCCGGAGACCCAGTACTTC.

The genes are TRBV7-2 and TRBJ2-7; 8 positions agree with TRBD2. Germline CDR1 reads SGHTA; CDR2 reads FQGNSA. The V segment lost 2 bases and the J segment 2 bases; nucleotides outside the gene matches: 5. The CDR3 has 15 amino acids. Here the CDR3 reads CASSLSGSNTYEQYF. DNA of the CDR3: TGTGCCAGCAGCTTAAGCGGGAGTAATACCTACGAGCAGTACTTC.

This clonotype was counted only a few times. This rearrangement joins TRBV7-2 to TRBJ2-1, with 15 bases matching TRBD2. V shed 5 bases, J shed 9 bases, and the junction held 8 bases outside the gene matches. The CDR3 length is 16 residues. CDR1 SGHTA and CDR2 FQGNSA come from the germline V gene. This CDR3 reads CASSTAGTSGRTEQFF. The DNA of the CDR3 is TGTGCCAGCAGCACCGCCGGGACTAGCGGGAGGACTGAGCAGTTCTTC.

This clonotype was recorded a few times. The rearrangement joins TRBV18 to TRBJ1-1; no reliable D call. Germline CDR1 is KGHSH and CDR2 is LQKENI. CDR3 size: 15 residues. V lost 4 bases to trimming and J lost 1 base, with 13 bases between them. The CDR3 sequence: CASSRQRFGNTEAFF. In DNA form, the CDR3 reads TGTGCCAGCTCACGACAACGGTTCGGGAACACTGAAGCTTTCTTT.

This clonotype was seen ten or more times. The V gene is TRBV7-2, the J gene TRBJ2-1; 7 nucleotides align to TRBD2. Germline loops: CDR1 SGHTA, CDR2 FQGNSA. The V and J ends lost 3 bases and 5 bases, in that order; junction bases with no gene match: 7. This CDR3 comprises 15 residues. The CDR3 sequence is CASSFALAVHNEQFF. The CDR3 DNA sequence: TGTGCCAGCAGCTTCGCTCTAGCGGTACACAATGAGCAGTTCTTC.

The rearrangement uses TRBV20-1 and TRBJ2-7, with D unclear. V was trimmed by 5 bases and J by 4 bases, leaving 9 bases between them. The CDR3 sequence is 11 residues long. Germline CDR1 DFQATT, CDR2 SNEGSKA (reference sequence). The CDR3 reads CSARALYEQYF. In DNA form, the CDR3 reads TGCAGTGCTCGGGCCCTTTACGAGCAGTACTTC.

This clonotype appeared a few times. The chain employs TRBV29-1 and TRBJ2-6, with a possible D match to TRBD1 (5 bases). V lost 8 bases, J lost 0 bases, and 17 bases lay in between. The germline gives CDR1 SQVTM, CDR2 ANQGSEA. The CDR3 is made up of 16 amino acids. This CDR3 reads CSIRQISSSGANVLTF. CDR3 bases: TGCAGCATAAGACAGATATCGAGCTCTGGGGCCAACGTCCTGACTTTC.

The V and J genes are TRBV5-1 and TRBJ2-6; D may be TRBD1 or TRBD2 (6 bases each). Trimming stripped 2 bases from V and 4 bases from J, with 16 bases between. The CDR3 is 17 residues long. CDR1 and CDR2 from the germline V gene are SGHRS and YFSETQ. CDR3 bases: TGCGCCAGCAGCTTTCTTGTTGGGGGGCAAGGGGCCAACGTCCTGACTTTC. It specifies CASSFLVGGQGANVLTF.

The V gene is TRBV5-1, the J gene TRBJ2-7, with D maybe TRBD2 (5 bases). Germline loops: CDR1 SGHRS, CDR2 YFSETQ. The CDR3 has 14 amino acids. The V end was cut by 1 base, the J end by 6 bases, with 14 bases between. The CDR3 DNA reads as TGCGCCAGCAGCTTGAACAGCGAGGGTCTCGAGCAGTACTTC. Translating it yields CASSLNSEGLEQYF. The whole variable domain, filled in from reference TRBV5-1 and TRBJ2-7, reads KAGVTQTPRYLIKTRGQQVTLSCSPISGHRSVSWYQQTPGQGLQFLFEYFSETQRNKGNFPGRFSGRQFSNSRSEMNVSTLELGDSALYLCASSLNSEGLEQYFGPGTRLTVT.

This clonotype was counted a few times. This chain connects TRBV4-1 to TRBJ1-5; 7 bases fit TRBD1. This CDR3 spans 16 amino acids. With 0 bases clipped from V and 1 base from J, the junction kept 3 bases outside the gene matches. Germline-derived CDR1 and CDR2 are MGHRA and YSYEKL. The CDR3 coding sequence is TGCGCCAGCAGCCAAGACAGGGGGACAAGCAATCAGCCCCAGCATTTT. Protein sequence: CASSQDRGTSNQPQHF.

This clonotype was observed at least ten times. The genes are TRBV10-3 and TRBJ2-7, with a weak D call TRBD1 (7 bases). The CDR3 length is 14 residues. Germline lookup yields CDR1 ENHRY and CDR2 SYGVKD. The V end was cut by 6 bases, the J end by 3 bases, with 15 bases between. The CDR3 protein is CAIREGAGVYEQYF. The CDR3 bases are TGTGCCATCAGGGAGGGGGCAGGAGTCTACGAGCAGTACTTC.

This clonotype has only a few counts. V usage is TRBV5-1 and J usage is TRBJ2-1, with a possible D match to TRBD2 (6 bases). V dropped 4 bases and J dropped 2 bases, with 13 bases sitting between them. Germline V CDR1 and CDR2: SGHRS, YFSETQ. There are 15 residues in the CDR3. The CDR3 sequence: CASSTLGTAYNEQFF. CDR3 nucleotides: TGCGCCAGCAGCACCCTCGGGACTGCCTACAATGAGCAGTTCTTC.

The CDR3 reads CASSEDGDRTGELFF. The CDR3 DNA reads TGTGCCAGCAGCGAAGACGGGGACCGCACCGGGGAGCTGTTTTTT. This rearrangement joins TRBV9 to TRBJ2-2; possibly TRBD1 or TRBD2 for D (5 bases each). The CDR3 consists of 15 residues. Trimming removed 3 bases from V and 4 bases from J, with 13 bases in between. Germline V gives CDR1 SGDLS, CDR2 YYNGEE.

This clonotype has only a few counts. The CDR3 DNA reads TGTGCCAGCAGCGTAGAGGGTAGGGGTGGCGGAGAGACCCAGTACTTC. Residues: CASSVEGRGGGETQYF. This chain joins TRBV9 and TRBJ2-5; tentative D call: TRBD1 (5 bases). Germline assignment: CDR1 SGDLS and CDR2 YYNGEE. Trimming took off 0 bases at V and 4 bases at J, with 16 bases between the two ends. The CDR3 runs 16 residues.

CDR3 DNA: TGTGCCAGCAGCTTCCGGGGCTTGTCCTACAATGAGCAGTTCTTC. This gives the protein CASSFRGLSYNEQFF. This chain uses TRBV11-2 with TRBJ2-1; perhaps D is TRBD1 or TRBD2 (5 bases each). Germline values: CDR1 SGHAT, CDR2 FQNNGV. The CDR3 extends over 15 amino acids. Trimming removed 3 bases from V and 1 base from J, with 10 bases in between.